This T cell receptor beta chain was sequenced in a study of blood T cell repertoires in COVID-19. The germline V and J ends were trimmed by 2 bases and 2 bases, with 13 bases remaining between them. This CDR3 contains 17 residues. CDR1 is KGHSH and CDR2 is LQKENI in the germline V gene. Sequencing used immunoSEQ multiplex PCR; TCRdb keeps in-frame clones, though not all of them. The sample shows 59,000 or so clones, 65% to 90% of them seen only once. The sequenced sample was peripheral blood. The V call is TRBV18, the J call TRBJ2-6; possibly TRBD1 for D (6 bases). The clonotype was recovered from a woman at least 80 years old with active or convalescent COVID-19. The CDR3 coding sequence is TGTGCCAGCTCACCAGCGACAGGCCTAGCTGGGGCCAACGTCCTGACTTTC. Its protein is CASSPATGLAGANVLTF.